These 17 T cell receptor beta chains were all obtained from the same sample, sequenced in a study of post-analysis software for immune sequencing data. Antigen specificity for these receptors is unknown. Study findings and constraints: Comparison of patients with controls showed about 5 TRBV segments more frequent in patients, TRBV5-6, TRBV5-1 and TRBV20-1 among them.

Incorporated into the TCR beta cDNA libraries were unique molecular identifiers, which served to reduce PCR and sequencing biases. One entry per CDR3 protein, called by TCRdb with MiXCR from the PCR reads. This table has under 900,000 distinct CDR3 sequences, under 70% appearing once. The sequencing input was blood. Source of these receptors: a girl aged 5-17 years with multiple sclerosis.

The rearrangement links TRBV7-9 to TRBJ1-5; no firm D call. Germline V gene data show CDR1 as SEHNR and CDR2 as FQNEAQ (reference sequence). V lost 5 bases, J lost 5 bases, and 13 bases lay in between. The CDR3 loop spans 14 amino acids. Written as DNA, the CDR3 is TGTGCCAGCAGCGGATATCCTTATGATCAGCCCCAGCATTTT. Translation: CASSGYPYDQPQHF.

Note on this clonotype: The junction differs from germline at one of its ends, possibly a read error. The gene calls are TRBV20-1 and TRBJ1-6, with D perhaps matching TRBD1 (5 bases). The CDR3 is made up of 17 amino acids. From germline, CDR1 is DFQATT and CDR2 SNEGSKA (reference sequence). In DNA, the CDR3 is TGCAGTGCTAGAGAAAGTCACGGGACCTCCTATAGTTCACCCCTCCACTTT. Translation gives CSARESHGTSYSSPLHF.

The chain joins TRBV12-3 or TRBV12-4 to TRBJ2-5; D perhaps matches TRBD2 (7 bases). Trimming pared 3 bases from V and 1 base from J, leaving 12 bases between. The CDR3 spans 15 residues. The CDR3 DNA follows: TGTGCCAGCAGTTTTCGGGGGGCCGGCCAAGAGACCCAGTACTTC. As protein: CASSFRGAGQETQYF.

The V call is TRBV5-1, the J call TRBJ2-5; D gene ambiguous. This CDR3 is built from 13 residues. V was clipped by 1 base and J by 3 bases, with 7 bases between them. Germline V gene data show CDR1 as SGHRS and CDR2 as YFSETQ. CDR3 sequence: CASSLMRKETQYF. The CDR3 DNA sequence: TGCGCCAGCAGCTTGATGCGGAAAGAGACCCAGTACTTC.

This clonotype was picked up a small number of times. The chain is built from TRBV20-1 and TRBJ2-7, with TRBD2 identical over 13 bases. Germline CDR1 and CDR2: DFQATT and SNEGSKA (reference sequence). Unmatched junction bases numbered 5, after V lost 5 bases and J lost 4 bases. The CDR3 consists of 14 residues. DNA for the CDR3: TGCAGTGCTGCGACTAGCGGGGGGTCTTACGAGCAGTACTTC. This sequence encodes CSAATSGGSYEQYF.

CDR3 in amino acids: CASSQDVGGRVSYEQYF. The CDR3 coding sequence is TGTGCCAGCAGCCAAGATGTGGGCGGGAGGGTCTCCTACGAGCAGTACTTC. This rearrangement joins TRBV4-2 to TRBJ2-7; 9 bases match TRBD2. This CDR3 has 17 amino acids. Germline CDR1 and CDR2: LGHNA and YNFKEQ. J lost 0 bases, V lost 0 bases, and 6 bases had no gene match.

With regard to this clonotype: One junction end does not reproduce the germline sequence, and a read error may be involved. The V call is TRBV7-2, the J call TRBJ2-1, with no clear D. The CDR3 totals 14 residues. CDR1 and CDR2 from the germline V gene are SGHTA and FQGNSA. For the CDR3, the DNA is TGTGCCAGCAGCGCCGGCGAACCTTACAACGAGCAGTTCTTC. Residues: CASSAGEPYNEQFF. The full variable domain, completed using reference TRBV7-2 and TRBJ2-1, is GAGVSQSPSNKVTEKGKDVELRCDPISGHTALYWYRQSLGQGLEFLIYFQGNSAPDKSGLPSDRFSAERTGGSVSTLTIQRTQQEDSAVYLCASSAGEPYNEQFFGPGTRLTVL.

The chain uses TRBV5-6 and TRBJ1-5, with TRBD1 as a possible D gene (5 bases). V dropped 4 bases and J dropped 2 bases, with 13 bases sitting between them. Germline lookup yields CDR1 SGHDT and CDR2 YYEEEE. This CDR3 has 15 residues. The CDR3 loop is CASSPRDLRNQPQHF. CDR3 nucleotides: TGTGCCAGCAGCCCCCGGGACCTCCGCAATCAGCCCCAGCATTTT.

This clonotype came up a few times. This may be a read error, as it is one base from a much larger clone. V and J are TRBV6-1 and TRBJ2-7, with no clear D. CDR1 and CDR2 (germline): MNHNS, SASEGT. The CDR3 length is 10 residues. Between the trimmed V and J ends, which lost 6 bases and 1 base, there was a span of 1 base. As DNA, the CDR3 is TGTGCCAGCAGGTCCTACGAGCAGTACTTC. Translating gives CASRSYEQYF.

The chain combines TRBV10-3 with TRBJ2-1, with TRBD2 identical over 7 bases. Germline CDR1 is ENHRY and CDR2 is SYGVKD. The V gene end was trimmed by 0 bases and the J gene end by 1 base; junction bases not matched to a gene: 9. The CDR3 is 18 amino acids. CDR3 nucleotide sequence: TGTGCCATCAGTGAGTCGATGGTCGGGGGAGGGTCCTACAATGAGCAGTTCTTC. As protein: CAISESMVGGGSYNEQFF.

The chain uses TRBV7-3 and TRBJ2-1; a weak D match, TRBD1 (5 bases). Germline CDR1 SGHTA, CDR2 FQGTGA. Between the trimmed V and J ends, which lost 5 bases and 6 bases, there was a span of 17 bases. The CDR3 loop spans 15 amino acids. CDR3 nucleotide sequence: TGTGCCAGCAGCCCAATGGGGCTTGGACGCAATGAGCAGTTCTTC. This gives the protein CASSPMGLGRNEQFF.

CDR3: CASRLGERGYTF. DNA of the CDR3: TGTGCCAGCAGACTAGGTGAACGGGGCTACACCTTC. The chain recombines TRBV25-1 with TRBJ1-2; D is uncertain. V was pared by 6 bases and J by 8 bases, with 13 bases between. This CDR3 has 12 residues. CDR1 and CDR2 from the germline V gene are MGHDK and SYGVNS.

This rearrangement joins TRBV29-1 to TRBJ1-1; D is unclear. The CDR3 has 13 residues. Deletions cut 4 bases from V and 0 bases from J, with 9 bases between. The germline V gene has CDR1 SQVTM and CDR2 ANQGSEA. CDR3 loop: CSVVNRVNTEAFF. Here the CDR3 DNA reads TGCAGCGTTGTGAACAGAGTGAACACTGAAGCTTTCTTT.

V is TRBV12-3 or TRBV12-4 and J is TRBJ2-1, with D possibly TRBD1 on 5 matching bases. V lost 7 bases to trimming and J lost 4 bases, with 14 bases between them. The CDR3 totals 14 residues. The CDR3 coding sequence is TGTGCCAGCAATAGAAAAGGGGTATACAATGAGCAGTTCTTC. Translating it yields CASNRKGVYNEQFF.

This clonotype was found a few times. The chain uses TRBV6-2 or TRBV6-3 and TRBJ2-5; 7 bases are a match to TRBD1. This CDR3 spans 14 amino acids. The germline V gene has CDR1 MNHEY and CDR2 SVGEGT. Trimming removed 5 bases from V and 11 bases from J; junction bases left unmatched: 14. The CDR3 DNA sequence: TGTGCCAGCAGTGGACTTGGGACAGCTGGTGAGCAGTACTTC. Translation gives CASSGLGTAGEQYF.

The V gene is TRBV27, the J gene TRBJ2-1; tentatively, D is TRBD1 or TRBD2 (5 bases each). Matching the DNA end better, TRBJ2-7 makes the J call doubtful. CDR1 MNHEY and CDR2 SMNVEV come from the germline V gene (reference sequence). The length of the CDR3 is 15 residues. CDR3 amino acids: CASSLLGRDSLEQYF. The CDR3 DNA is TGTGCCAGCAGTTTGTTGGGACGGGATTCACTCGAGCAGTACTTC.

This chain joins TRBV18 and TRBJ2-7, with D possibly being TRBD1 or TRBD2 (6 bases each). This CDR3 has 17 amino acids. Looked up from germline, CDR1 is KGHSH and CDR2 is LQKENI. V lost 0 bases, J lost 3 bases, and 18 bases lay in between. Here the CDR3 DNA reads TGTGCCAGCTCACCACCGACGGGGGCAGGCCGGAGCTACGAGCAGTACTTC. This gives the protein CASSPPTGAGRSYEQYF.